This paragraph reports one T cell receptor (beta chain). As yet, its antigen is unknown. PCR used 60 Vbeta primers and 13 Jbeta primers. Data came from immunoSEQ multiplex PCR; TCRdb stores just in-frame clones and leaves some out. Reported are more than 95,000 clones; the ten largest clones contain about 3%. This sample was included in a study of cytomegalovirus exposure and HLA in healthy donors. The study's findings and limits: Roughly uniform sequencing depth across donors was assumed, possibly incorrectly.

Trimming took off 5 bases at V and 1 base at J, with 8 bases between the two ends. This CDR3 has 13 residues. Per the germline V gene, CDR1 is SEHNR and CDR2 is FQNEAQ (reference sequence). This TCR was sampled from a man in his forties in good health and CMV-seronegative. Source material: PBMCs. The rearrangement joins TRBV7-9 to TRBJ1-2; the D is unclear. In DNA form, the CDR3 reads TGTGCCAGCAGCCTAGAGAGTAACTATGGCTACACCTTC. Translated, it gives CASSLESNYGYTF.